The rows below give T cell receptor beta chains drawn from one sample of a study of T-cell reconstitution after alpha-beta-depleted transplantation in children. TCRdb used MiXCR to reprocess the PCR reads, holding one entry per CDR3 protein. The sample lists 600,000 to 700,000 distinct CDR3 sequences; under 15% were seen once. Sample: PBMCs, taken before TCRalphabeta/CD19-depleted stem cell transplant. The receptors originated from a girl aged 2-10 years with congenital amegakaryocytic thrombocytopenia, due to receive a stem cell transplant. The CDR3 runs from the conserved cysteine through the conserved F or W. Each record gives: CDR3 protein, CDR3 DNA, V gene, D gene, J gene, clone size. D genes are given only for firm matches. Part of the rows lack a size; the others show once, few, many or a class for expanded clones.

CDR3 protein: CASSLFGTGPLEQYF
CDR3 DNA: TGTGCCAGCAGTTTATTTGGGACAGGGCCCCTCGAGCAGTACTTC
V gene: TRBV28
D gene: TRBD1
J gene: TRBJ2-7
clone size: many

CDR3 protein: CAIRMEGAAGYTF
CDR3 DNA: TGTGCCATCAGAATGGAAGGGGCTGCAGGCTACACCTTC
V gene: TRBV10-3
D gene: -
J gene: TRBJ1-2
clone size: -

CDR3 protein: CASSSSLAGPYNEQFF
CDR3 DNA: TGCGCCAGCAGCTCGAGCCTAGCGGGCCCCTACAATGAGCAGTTCTTC
V gene: TRBV5-1
D gene: TRBD2
J gene: TRBJ2-1
clone size: -

CDR3 protein: CSAREASGPPYEQYF
CDR3 DNA: TGCAGTGCTAGAGAAGCTAGCGGGCCGCCCTACGAGCAGTACTTC
V gene: TRBV20-1
D gene: TRBD2
J gene: TRBJ2-7
clone size: many

CDR3 protein: CASSRDVSWTQYF
CDR3 DNA: TGCGCCAGCAGCCGGGACGTTTCGTGGACCCAGTACTTC
V gene: TRBV5-1
D gene: -
J gene: TRBJ2-5
clone size: -

CDR3 protein: CSAPGTGPTSGRNEQFF
CDR3 DNA: TGCAGTGCTCCCGGGACAGGACCTACTAGCGGGAGGAATGAGCAGTTCTTC
V gene: TRBV20-1
D gene: TRBD2
J gene: TRBJ2-1
clone size: -

CDR3 protein: CASSLVFRYSSYNEQFF
CDR3 DNA: TGTGCCAGCAGCTTAGTTTTCCGTTATAGCTCCTACAATGAGCAGTTCTTC
V gene: TRBV7-9
D gene: -
J gene: TRBJ2-1
clone size: -

CDR3 protein: CASSLRTASNTGELFF
CDR3 DNA: TGCGCCAGCAGCCTCCGGACAGCTTCGAACACCGGGGAGCTGTTTTTT
V gene: TRBV5-1
D gene: -
J gene: TRBJ2-2
clone size: many

CDR3 protein: CASSLAGDSQPQHF
CDR3 DNA: TGCGCCAGCAGCTTGGCCGGCGACAGTCAGCCCCAGCATTTT
V gene: TRBV5-1
D gene: -
J gene: TRBJ1-5
clone size: -

CDR3 protein: CSATAVQNIQYF
CDR3 DNA: TGCAGTGCTACAGCAGTTCAAAACATTCAGTACTTC
V gene: TRBV20-1
D gene: -
J gene: TRBJ2-4
clone size: many

CDR3 protein: CASSYPGLTGTSGNTIYF
CDR3 DNA: TGTGCCAGCAGCTACCCCGGGTTGACAGGGACCTCTGGAAACACCATATATTTT
V gene: TRBV7-8
D gene: TRBD1
J gene: TRBJ1-3
clone size: few

CDR3 protein: CAWSTGGGNEQFF
CDR3 DNA: TGTGCCTGGAGTACGGGGGGTGGCAATGAGCAGTTCTTC
V gene: TRBV30
D gene: TRBD2
J gene: TRBJ2-1
clone size: few

CDR3 protein: CASSVRRTGDGGNEQFF
CDR3 DNA: TGTGCCAGCAGCGTCAGAAGGACAGGGGACGGAGGCAATGAGCAGTTCTTC
V gene: TRBV7-8
D gene: TRBD1
J gene: TRBJ2-1
clone size: many

CDR3 protein: CASSHKQGEGSYEQYF
CDR3 DNA: TGCGCCAGCAGCCACAAACAGGGAGAGGGCTCCTACGAGCAGTACTTC
V gene: TRBV4-1
D gene: -
J gene: TRBJ2-7
clone size: few

CDR3 protein: CASSLAGNSGANVLTF
CDR3 DNA: TGCGCCAGCAGCTTGGCCGGGAACTCTGGGGCCAACGTCCTGACTTTC
V gene: TRBV5-1
D gene: -
J gene: TRBJ2-6
clone size: -

CDR3 protein: CASRNSPKNIQYF
CDR3 DNA: TGTGCCAGCAGAAACAGTCCCAAAAACATTCAGTACTTC
V gene: TRBV12-3/TRBV12-4
D gene: -
J gene: TRBJ2-4
clone size: few

CDR3 protein: CASSSYRLRTDTQYF
CDR3 DNA: TGTGCCAGCAGTTCCTACAGGTTGAGGACAGATACGCAGTATTTT
V gene: TRBV12-3/TRBV12-4
D gene: -
J gene: TRBJ2-3
clone size: few

CDR3 protein: CSAIGAYNEQFF
CDR3 DNA: TGCAGTGCTATCGGGGCTTACAATGAGCAGTTCTTC
V gene: TRBV20-1
D gene: -
J gene: TRBJ2-1
clone size: few

CDR3 protein: CSARLLFRFGGYGYTF
CDR3 DNA: TGCAGCGCTAGACTTCTCTTTAGGTTTGGTGGCTATGGCTACACCTTC
V gene: TRBV20-1
D gene: -
J gene: TRBJ1-2
clone size: many

CDR3 protein: CASSFSPRTSAETQYF
CDR3 DNA: TGCGCCAGCAGCTTTTCCCCTAGGACTAGCGCAGAGACCCAGTACTTC
V gene: TRBV5-1
D gene: TRBD2
J gene: TRBJ2-5
clone size: -

CDR3 protein: CSARLQGIRVGYGYTF
CDR3 DNA: TGCAGTGCTAGGTTACAGGGGATCCGAGTCGGCTATGGCTACACCTTC
V gene: TRBV20-1
D gene: TRBD1
J gene: TRBJ1-2
clone size: few

CDR3 protein: CASRGTVTTNYGYTF
CDR3 DNA: TGTGCCAGCAGAGGGACAGTCACTACTAACTATGGCTACACCTTC
V gene: TRBV6-1
D gene: TRBD1
J gene: TRBJ1-2
clone size: few

CDR3 protein: CSARDILAGVKKGRRTQYF
CDR3 DNA: TGCAGTGCTAGAGATATACTAGCGGGAGTGAAGAAGGGAAGAAGGACCCAGTACTTC
V gene: TRBV20-1
D gene: TRBD2
J gene: TRBJ2-5
clone size: many

CDR3 protein: CSARTRNIQYF
CDR3 DNA: TGCAGTGCTAGAACTCGGAACATTCAGTACTTC
V gene: TRBV20-1
D gene: -
J gene: TRBJ2-4
clone size: many

CDR3 protein: CSASNWEGNIQYF
CDR3 DNA: TGCAGTGCTAGTAATTGGGAAGGCAACATTCAGTACTTC
V gene: TRBV20-1
D gene: -
J gene: TRBJ2-4
clone size: many

CDR3 protein: CASSGTGALLNTEAFF
CDR3 DNA: TGCGCCAGCAGCGGGACAGGAGCCCTCCTGAACACTGAAGCTTTCTTT
V gene: TRBV5-1
D gene: TRBD1
J gene: TRBJ1-1
clone size: many

CDR3 protein: CASSWRLADTDTQYF
CDR3 DNA: TGTGCCAGCAGCTGGAGGTTAGCGGACACAGATACGCAGTATTTT
V gene: TRBV11-2
D gene: -
J gene: TRBJ2-3
clone size: -

CDR3 protein: CASTPPVRGKGGNTIYF
CDR3 DNA: TGTGCCAGCACCCCACCGGTGCGGGGGAAGGGTGGAAACACCATATATTTT
V gene: TRBV7-6
D gene: -
J gene: TRBJ1-3
clone size: -

CDR3 protein: CASSQGRTRSSYNEQFF
CDR3 DNA: TGCGCCAGCAGCCAAGGGAGGACGAGGAGCTCCTACAATGAGCAGTTCTTC
V gene: TRBV4-1
D gene: -
J gene: TRBJ2-1
clone size: -

CDR3 protein: CASSLDGIRNTGELFF
CDR3 DNA: TGTGCCAGCAGTTTAGACGGGATAAGGAACACCGGGGAGCTGTTTTTT
V gene: TRBV12-3/TRBV12-4
D gene: -
J gene: TRBJ2-2
clone size: many

CDR3 protein: CASISLASTDTQYF
CDR3 DNA: TGTGCCAGCATCAGTCTAGCGAGCACAGATACGCAGTATTTT
V gene: TRBV7-8
D gene: -
J gene: TRBJ2-3
clone size: few

CDR3 protein: CASSLSAGVTDTQYF
CDR3 DNA: TGTGCCAGCAGTTTATCGGCAGGGGTCACAGATACGCAGTATTTT
V gene: TRBV27
D gene: -
J gene: TRBJ2-3
clone size: few

CDR3 protein: CATSRDTNYEQYF
CDR3 DNA: TGTGCCACCAGCAGAGACACCAACTACGAGCAGTACTTC
V gene: TRBV15
D gene: -
J gene: TRBJ2-7
clone size: many

CDR3 protein: CASSEQQGNQPQHF
CDR3 DNA: TGTGCCAGTAGTGAACAACAGGGTAATCAGCCCCAGCATTTT
V gene: TRBV19
D gene: -
J gene: TRBJ1-5
clone size: -

CDR3 protein: CASSYALVGGRSYEQYF
CDR3 DNA: TGTGCCAGCAGTTATGCTCTAGTTGGCGGGAGATCCTACGAGCAGTACTTC
V gene: TRBV28
D gene: TRBD2
J gene: TRBJ2-7
clone size: many

CDR3 protein: CATSDIGTGTYNEQFF
CDR3 DNA: TGTGCCACCAGTGATATCGGGACAGGGACTTACAATGAGCAGTTCTTC
V gene: TRBV24-1
D gene: TRBD1
J gene: TRBJ2-1
clone size: many

CDR3 protein: CASSFSGGSEKLFF
CDR3 DNA: TGTGCCAGCAGCTTCTCAGGGGGAAGTGAAAAACTGTTTTTT
V gene: TRBV7-9
D gene: TRBD1
J gene: TRBJ1-4
clone size: -

CDR3 protein: CASRRTGTTYSYYYEQYF
CDR3 DNA: TGTGCCAGCAGAAGGACCGGGACTACCTATTCCTATTACTACGAGCAGTACTTC
V gene: TRBV11-2
D gene: TRBD2
J gene: TRBJ2-7
clone size: -

CDR3 protein: CASRNRDRFRFGPANEQFF
CDR3 DNA: TGTGCCAGCAGAAACAGGGACAGGTTCCGCTTCGGTCCGGCCAATGAGCAGTTCTTC
V gene: TRBV7-8
D gene: TRBD1
J gene: TRBJ2-1
clone size: -

CDR3 protein: CASSKFKTGAYNEQFF
CDR3 DNA: TGTGCCAGCAGTAAATTTAAGACGGGAGCCTACAATGAGCAGTTCTTC
V gene: TRBV12-3/TRBV12-4
D gene: -
J gene: TRBJ2-1
clone size: many

CDR3 protein: CASSRTINTGELFF
CDR3 DNA: TGTGCCAGCAGTCGAACAATAAACACCGGGGAGCTGTTTTTT
V gene: TRBV12-3/TRBV12-4
D gene: -
J gene: TRBJ2-2
clone size: many

CDR3 protein: CASSYKGGTEQYF
CDR3 DNA: TGTGCCAGCAGTTACAAAGGGGGGACCGAGCAGTACTTC
V gene: TRBV6-5
D gene: -
J gene: TRBJ2-7
clone size: -

CDR3 protein: CASSPGRTGPNTEAFF
CDR3 DNA: TGTGCCAGCTCACCGGGACGGACAGGACCGAACACTGAAGCTTTCTTT
V gene: TRBV18
D gene: TRBD1
J gene: TRBJ1-1
clone size: -

CDR3 protein: CASSGLGYEQYF
CDR3 DNA: TGTGCCAGCAGCGGATTAGGCTACGAGCAGTACTTC
V gene: TRBV7-8
D gene: -
J gene: TRBJ2-7
clone size: -

CDR3 protein: CASSITSPGLLPYNEQFF
CDR3 DNA: TGCGCCAGCAGCATCACATCTCCGGGACTCCTACCCTACAATGAGCAGTTCTTC
V gene: TRBV5-1
D gene: -
J gene: TRBJ2-1
clone size: -